The T cell receptor beta chain described here comes from a study of beta chain features in type 1 diabetes (dated by TCRdb to 2016 to 2019). Broadly, across the study: Mean age, gender distribution, total cell number and subset yield were not different between patients and healthy donors. Across all samples, some 100,000,000 sorted cells were examined, and cell number per subset correlated strongly with RNA yield. In the study, recently diagnosed type 1 diabetes patients and matched healthy donors were compared on the TCRB repertoires of their sorted circulating CD4+ T cell subsets. Regulatory and stem cell-like memory subsets were obtained from only 8 patients and about 8 healthy donors, while naive and central memory subsets were obtained from all 30 or so donors.

Concerning this clone itself: Which antigen it targets is not known. No much larger clone exists at a distance of one base, and base qualities are not known.

From each donor, a single peripheral blood sample of approximately 120 mL on average was drawn into heparinised tubes. Naive, central memory, regulatory and stem cell-like memory CD4+ T cells were sorted on a BD FACSAria II using a panel including CD45RO, CCR7, CD25, CD127, CD95 and CD27. A purity above 95% was achieved for all sorted populations. PBMCs were separated immediately by Lymphoprep density gradient centrifugation and were stained directly, without being cultured. So that batch effects would be minimized, each experiment stained and sorted samples in pairs, pairing one healthy donor with one patient. The High Capacity cDNA Reverse Transcription Kit was used to reverse transcribe all of the isolated RNA, meaning that expressed TCRB transcripts were what got sequenced. Deep immunoSEQ sequencing was applied to naive, central memory and regulatory T cell samples, giving an average of about 3.57 million total reads per sample. Sorted cells were lysed in RLT buffer, and RNA was extracted using DNase-treated RNeasy Micro or Mini kits according to cell number. Each cell subset was processed on its own to prevent cross-contamination, while patient and healthy donor samples were processed together. TCRB sequences were amplified from cDNA with the immunoSEQ multiplex PCR, producing 87-bp fragments spanning the CDR3 region. Amplicons were sequenced on the Illumina HiSeq platform. From the authors' description of their analysis: Synthetic template baselines were used to correct PCR bias computationally, reads within Hamming distance 2 were collapsed together, and singletons that could not be merged were discarded. Reads were aligned against IMGT so that V, D and J genes, CDR3 length and insertions or deletions at six rearrangement sites could be assigned. Clonotype counts were normalized to sorted cell number within each subset before computing true diversity and Gini coefficients with the tcR R package. The overlap coefficient, calculated on TCRB nucleotide sequences, was used to quantify repertoire sharing. TCRdb obtained this table from immuneACCESS and retained in-frame rearrangements with V and J assigned. These tables miss some clones; where compared with another copy, unresolved V genes account for less than half of the shortfall, and the remainder is unexplained. The V and J calls and clone size are taken from that table; D and trimming were inferred from the DNA. This sample comprises under 250,000 clones, about 30% of them detected only once. The ten largest clones represent more than 3% of the sample.

The research as a whole found: HLA sub-analyses involved small numbers of individuals, so any influence of HLA type on TCRB rearrangement remained unresolved. At VDJ recombination sites, patients with type 1 diabetes made fewer insertions and deleted more nucleotides, a pattern implying thymic rearrangement abnormalities. PCR might favor shorter templates, but patient and control samples were amplified and corrected together, so any skew would affect both groups equally. Naive, central memory and regulatory TCRB repertoires appeared to be more similar among patients than among healthy donors. Sequencing cDNA rather than genomic DNA could over-represent highly expressing activated cells, although activation and CD3 levels did not differ between groups. A moderate but significant shortening of TCRB CDR3 length was observed in type 1 diabetes patients in all four CD4+ subsets.

The CDR3 goes from the cysteine to the phenylalanine over 16 residues. The sequence is cut down to CDR3 DNA, 48 bases in frame from base 1. Trimming costs V 1 base and J 7 bases, and their ends lie 17 bases apart. In the germline V gene, CDR1 corresponds to SGHTA and CDR2 to FQGNSA. Sequenced sample: central memory CD4+ T cells from blood. This clonotype originated in a man aged 25 to 45 in good health. The rearrangement combines TRBV7-2 with TRBJ2-1, and the D gene may be TRBD1, 6 bases matching. At the DNA level, the sequence is TGTGCCAGCAGCTTAGTTCTCCTACAACAGGGAAATGAGCAGTTCTTC. Its protein product is CASSLVLLQQGNEQFF.